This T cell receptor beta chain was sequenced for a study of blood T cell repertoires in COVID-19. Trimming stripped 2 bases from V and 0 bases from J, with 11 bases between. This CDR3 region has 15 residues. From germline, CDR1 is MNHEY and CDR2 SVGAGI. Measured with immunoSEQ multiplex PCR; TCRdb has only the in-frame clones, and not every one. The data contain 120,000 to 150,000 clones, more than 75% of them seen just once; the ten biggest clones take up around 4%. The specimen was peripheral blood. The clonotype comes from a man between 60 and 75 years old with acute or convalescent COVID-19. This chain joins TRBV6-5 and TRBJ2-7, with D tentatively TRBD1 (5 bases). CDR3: CASSYGQGGSYEQYF. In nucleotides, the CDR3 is TGTGCCAGCAGTTACGGGCAGGGCGGCTCCTACGAGCAGTACTTC.